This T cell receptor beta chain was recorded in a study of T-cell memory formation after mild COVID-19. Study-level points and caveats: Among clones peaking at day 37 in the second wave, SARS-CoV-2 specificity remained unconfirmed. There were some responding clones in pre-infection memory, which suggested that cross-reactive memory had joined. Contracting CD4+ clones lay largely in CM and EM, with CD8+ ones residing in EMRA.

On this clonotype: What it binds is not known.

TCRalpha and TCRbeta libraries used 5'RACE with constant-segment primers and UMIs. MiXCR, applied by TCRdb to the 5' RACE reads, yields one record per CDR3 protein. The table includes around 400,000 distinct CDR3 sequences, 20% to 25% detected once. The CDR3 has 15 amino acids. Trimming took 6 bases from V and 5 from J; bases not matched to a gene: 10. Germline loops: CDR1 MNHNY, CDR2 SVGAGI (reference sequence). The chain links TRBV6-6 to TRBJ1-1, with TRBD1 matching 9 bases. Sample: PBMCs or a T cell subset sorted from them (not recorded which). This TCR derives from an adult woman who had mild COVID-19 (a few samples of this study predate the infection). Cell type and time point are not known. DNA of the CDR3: TGTGCCAGCAGATACCGGGACAGGGCCGCGACTGAAGCTTTCTTT. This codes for CASRYRDRAATEAFF.